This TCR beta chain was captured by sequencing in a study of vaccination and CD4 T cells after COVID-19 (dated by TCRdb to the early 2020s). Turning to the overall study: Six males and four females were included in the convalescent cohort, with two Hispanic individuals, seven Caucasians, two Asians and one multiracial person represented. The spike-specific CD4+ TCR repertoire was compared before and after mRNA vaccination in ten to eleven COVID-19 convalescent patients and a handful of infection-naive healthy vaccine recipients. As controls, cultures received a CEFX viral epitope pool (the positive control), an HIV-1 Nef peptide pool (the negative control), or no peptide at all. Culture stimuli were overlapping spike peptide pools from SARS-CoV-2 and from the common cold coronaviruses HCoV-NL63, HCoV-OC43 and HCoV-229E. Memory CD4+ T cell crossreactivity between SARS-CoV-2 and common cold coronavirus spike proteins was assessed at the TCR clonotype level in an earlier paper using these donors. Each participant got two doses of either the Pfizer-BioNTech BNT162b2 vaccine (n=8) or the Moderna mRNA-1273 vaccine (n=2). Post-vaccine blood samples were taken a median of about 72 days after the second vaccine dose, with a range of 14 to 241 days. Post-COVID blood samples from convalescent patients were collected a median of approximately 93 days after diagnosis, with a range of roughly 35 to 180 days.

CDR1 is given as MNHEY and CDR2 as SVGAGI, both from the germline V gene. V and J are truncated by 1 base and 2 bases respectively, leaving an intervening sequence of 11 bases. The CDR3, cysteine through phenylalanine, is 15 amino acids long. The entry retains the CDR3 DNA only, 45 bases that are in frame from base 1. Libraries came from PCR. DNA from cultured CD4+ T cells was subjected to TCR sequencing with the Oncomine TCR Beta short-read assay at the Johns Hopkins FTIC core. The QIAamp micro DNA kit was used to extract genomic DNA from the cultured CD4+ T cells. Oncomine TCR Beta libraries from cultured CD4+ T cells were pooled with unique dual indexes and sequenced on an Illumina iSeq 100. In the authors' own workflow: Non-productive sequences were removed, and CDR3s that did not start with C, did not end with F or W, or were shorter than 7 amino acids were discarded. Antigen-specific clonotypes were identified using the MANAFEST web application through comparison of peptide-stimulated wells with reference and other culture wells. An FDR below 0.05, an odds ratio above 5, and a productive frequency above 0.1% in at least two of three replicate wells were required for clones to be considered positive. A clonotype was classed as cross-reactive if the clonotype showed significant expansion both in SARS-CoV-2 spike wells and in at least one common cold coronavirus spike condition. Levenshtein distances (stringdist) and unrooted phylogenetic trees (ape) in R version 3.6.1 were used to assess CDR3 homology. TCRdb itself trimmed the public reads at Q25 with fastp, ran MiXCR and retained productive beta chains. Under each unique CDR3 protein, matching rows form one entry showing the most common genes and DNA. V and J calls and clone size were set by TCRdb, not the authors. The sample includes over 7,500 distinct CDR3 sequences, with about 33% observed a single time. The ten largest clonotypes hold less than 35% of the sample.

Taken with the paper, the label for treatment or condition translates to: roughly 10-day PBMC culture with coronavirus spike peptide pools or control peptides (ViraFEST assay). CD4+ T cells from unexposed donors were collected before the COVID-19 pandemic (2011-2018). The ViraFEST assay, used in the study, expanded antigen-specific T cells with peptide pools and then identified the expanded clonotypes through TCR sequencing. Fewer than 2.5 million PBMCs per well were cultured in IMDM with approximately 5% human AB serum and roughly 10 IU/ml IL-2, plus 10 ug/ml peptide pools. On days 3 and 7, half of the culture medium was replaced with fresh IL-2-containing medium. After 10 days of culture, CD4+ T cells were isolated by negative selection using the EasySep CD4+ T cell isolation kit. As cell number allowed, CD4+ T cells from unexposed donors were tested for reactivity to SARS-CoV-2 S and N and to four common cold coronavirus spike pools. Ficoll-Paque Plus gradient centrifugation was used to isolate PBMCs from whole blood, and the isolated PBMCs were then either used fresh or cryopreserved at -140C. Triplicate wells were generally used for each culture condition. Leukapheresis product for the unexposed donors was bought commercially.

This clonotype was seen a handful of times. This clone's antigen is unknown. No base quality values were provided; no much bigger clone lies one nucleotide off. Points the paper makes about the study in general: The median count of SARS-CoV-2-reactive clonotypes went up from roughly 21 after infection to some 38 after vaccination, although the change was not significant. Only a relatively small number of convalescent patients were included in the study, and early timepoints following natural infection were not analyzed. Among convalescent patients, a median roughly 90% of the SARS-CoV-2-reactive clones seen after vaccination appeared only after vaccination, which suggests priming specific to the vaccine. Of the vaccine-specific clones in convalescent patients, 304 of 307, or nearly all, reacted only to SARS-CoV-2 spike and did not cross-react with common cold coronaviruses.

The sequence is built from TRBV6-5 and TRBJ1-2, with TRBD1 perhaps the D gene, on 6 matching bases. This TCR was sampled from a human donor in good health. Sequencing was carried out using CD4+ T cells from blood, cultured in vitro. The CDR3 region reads CASSYWGQGNYGYTF. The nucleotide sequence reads TGTGCCAGCAGTTACTGGGGACAAGGGAACTATGGCTACACCTTC.